Each of the 8 T cell receptor beta chains below was sequenced from the same sample in a study of cytomegalovirus exposure and HLA in healthy donors. Clones were sequenced by immunoSEQ multiplex PCR, and TCRdb holds only the in-frame ones, with some missing. The sample has about 360,000 clones, more than 80% seen once. Material for sequencing was PBMCs. Every receptor here comes from a woman aged 18-30 years in good health and CMV-seronegative.

The J gene is TRBJ2-7, the V gene TRBV28, with a possible D match to TRBD1 (6 bases). Trimming removed 7 bases at V and 7 bases at J, with 14 bases between. The CDR3 length is 12 residues. The germline V gene encodes CDR1 MDHEN and CDR2 SYDVKM. The CDR3 DNA reads TGTGCCAGCAATGACAGGCGGTTAGAGCAGTACTTC. As protein: CASNDRRLEQYF. The variable domain in full, completed from reference TRBV28 and TRBJ2-7, reads DVKVTQSSRYLVKRTGEKVFLECVQDMDHENMFWYRQDPGLGLRLIYFSYDVKMKEKGDIPEGYSVSREKKERFSLILESASTNQTSMYLCASNDRRLEQYFGPGTRLTVT.

This chain uses TRBV6-1 with TRBJ1-5; D uncertain. V dropped 8 bases and J dropped 0 bases, with 11 bases sitting between them. Germline CDR1 and CDR2: MNHNS and SASEGT. This CDR3 contains 14 residues. CDR3 residues: CASSKQFSNQPQHF. The CDR3 DNA is TGTGCCAGCTCGAAACAGTTTAGCAATCAGCCCCAGCATTTT.

This clone was detected only once. V usage is TRBV2 and J usage is TRBJ1-1; 8 bases are a match to TRBD1. The CDR3 has 14 residues. The J segment lost 4 bases and the V segment lost 6 bases, leaving 7 bases of the junction unmatched. The germline V gene has CDR1 SNHLY and CDR2 FYNNEI. The CDR3 nucleotides are TGTGCCAGCAGAATCGACAGGGGTTCCACTGAAGCTTTCTTT. Translation: CASRIDRGSTEAFF.

The rearrangement uses TRBV13 and TRBJ1-6, with D hard to call. Germline CDR1 is PRHDT and CDR2 is FYEKMQ (reference sequence). The CDR3 totals 10 residues. The V gene lost 8 bases and the J gene lost 10 bases, with 6 bases spanning the gap. The DNA of the CDR3 is TGTGCCAGCGGCACGTCACCCCTCCACTTT. Its translation: CASGTSPLHF.

This clone was picked up many times. The chain recombines TRBV5-5 with TRBJ2-7; possibly TRBD2 for D (5 bases). Looked up from germline, CDR1 is SGHKS and CDR2 is YYEKEE (reference sequence). CDR3 length: 13 amino acids. Trimming pared 2 bases from V and 4 bases from J, leaving 10 bases between. CDR3 loop: CASSFAGSYEQYF. Written as DNA, the CDR3 is TGTGCCAGCAGCTTTGCGGGTTCGTACGAGCAGTACTTC.

The V call is TRBV6-5, the J call TRBJ2-3; the D gene is possibly TRBD2 (7 bases). The V end was cut by 1 base, the J end by 6 bases, with 14 bases between. The germline V gene has CDR1 MNHEY and CDR2 SVGAGI. CDR3 size: 15 residues. CDR3 in DNA: TGTGCCAGCAGTTACTTGGCGGGGGCCGCCGATACGCAGTATTTT. Translation: CASSYLAGAADTQYF.

This clone was counted only a few times. The chain uses TRBV18 and TRBJ1-6; tentative D call: TRBD1 (6 bases). The germline gives CDR1 KGHSH, CDR2 LQKENI. The V and J ends lost 3 bases and 6 bases respectively, with 12 bases between them. The length of the CDR3 is 15 residues. CDR3 in DNA: TGTGCCAGCTCACCCCGGGGCAGGGGTAATTCACCCCTCCACTTT. Protein sequence: CASSPRGRGNSPLHF.

CDR3 coding DNA: TGTGCCAGTACTGAGGGAGTCACTGAAGCTTTCTTT. Translated: CASTEGVTEAFF. V gene TRBV19 combines with J gene TRBJ1-1; the D is unclear. Germline assignment: CDR1 LNHDA and CDR2 SQIVND (reference sequence). The CDR3 consists of 12 residues. V was pared by 7 bases and J by 4 bases, with 10 bases between.